This T cell receptor (beta chain) was captured in a study of T-cell reconstitution after alpha-beta-depleted transplantation in children. Broader study findings: The authors attributed T-cell counts and diversity one year after transplant mostly to newly produced T cells.

It was with unique molecular identifiers that the TCRbeta library was prepared. TCRdb re-analysed the PCR reads in MiXCR, keeping a single row per CDR3 protein. In the table there are fewer than 350,000 distinct CDR3 sequences, 11% of which are singletons. There are many counts of this clonotype. Its antigen is unidentified. This specimen was peripheral blood, taken 180 days after TCRalphabeta/CD19-depleted stem cell transplant. The TCR sequence derives from a male patient between 2 and 10 years old who had a stem cell transplant for chronic granulomatous disease, so the T cells may come from the graft donor.

CDR3 sequence: CASSFLDFQETQYF. CDR3 nucleotide sequence: TGTGCCAGCAGCTTTTTGGATTTTCAAGAGACCCAGTACTTC. The chain joins TRBV7-9 to TRBJ2-5; no definite D call. V lost 3 bases, J lost 2 bases, and 10 bases lay in between. The CDR3 is made up of 14 amino acids. From germline, CDR1 is SEHNR and CDR2 FQNEAQ (reference sequence).